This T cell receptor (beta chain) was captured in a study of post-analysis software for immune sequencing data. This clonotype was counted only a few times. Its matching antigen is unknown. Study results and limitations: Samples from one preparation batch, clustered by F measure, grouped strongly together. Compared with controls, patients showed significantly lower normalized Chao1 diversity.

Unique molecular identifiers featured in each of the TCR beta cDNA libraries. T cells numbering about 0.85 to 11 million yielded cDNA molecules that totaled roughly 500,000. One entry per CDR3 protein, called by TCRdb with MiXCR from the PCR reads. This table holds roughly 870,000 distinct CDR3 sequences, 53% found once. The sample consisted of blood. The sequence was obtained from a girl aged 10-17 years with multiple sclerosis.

CDR3 sequence: CSVVFTGFYGYTF. CDR3 nucleotide sequence: TGCAGCGTTGTCTTTACAGGATTCTATGGCTACACCTTC. The chain couples TRBV29-1 to TRBJ1-2; D might be TRBD1 (5 bases). V was clipped by 4 bases and J by 4 bases, with 13 bases between them. Germline V gene sequence: CDR1 SQVTM, CDR2 ANQGSEA. CDR3 length equals 13 residues.